The clone carrying this TCR beta chain was counted between two and nine times. Its target is unknown. From germline, CDR1 is MDHEN and CDR2 SYDVKM. This CDR3 has 16 amino acids. The trim removed 5 bases at V and 1 base at J, leaving 7 bases unmatched. This sample was taken from a study of CD8 T cells in ankylosing spondylitis. Points from the study as a whole: It appeared that ankylosing spondylitis blood was characterized by a TCR beta motif of eight highly homologous variants. Significant enrichment of disease-linked clones was reported in matched ankylosing spondylitis synovial fluid.

MiXCR, run by TCRdb on the 5' RACE reads, gives a single entry per CDR3 protein. The sample yields approximately 150,000 distinct CDR3 sequences, approximately 48% seen once. This clonotype was sampled from a male donor with ankylosing spondylitis. The specimen was synovial fluid, either unsorted or a sorted T cell fraction (not recorded which). The chain employs TRBV28 and TRBJ2-1; 8 bases match TRBD1. CDR3 bases: TGTGCCAGCAGTGTCAGACAGGGGTTGTCCTACAATGAGCAGTTCTTC. Protein sequence: CASSVRQGLSYNEQFF.